Presented here are 20 T cell receptor beta chains from one specimen sequenced in a study of chemoradiotherapy in HPV16-positive cancers. Generated by immunoSEQ multiplex PCR, the TCRdb table keeps only in-frame clones and is missing some. The sample lists about 1,100 clones; about 82% were seen once. The starting material was tumor tissue, obtained from a patient who underwent chemoradiotherapy. These receptors came from a human donor with HPV-associated anogenital cancer.

This clone qualifies as large (0.1 to 1%). The chain couples TRBV27 to TRBJ1-1, with TRBD1 matching 8 bases. The germline CDR1 and CDR2 sequences are MNHEY and SMNVEV (reference sequence). This CDR3 comprises 14 residues. Trimming at V came to 10 bases and at J to 1 base, leaving 8 bases not matched to a gene. Written as DNA, the CDR3 is TGTGCCACTTCATCAGGGGGCTCGAACACTGAAGCTTTCTTT. Residues: CATSSGGSNTEAFF.

This chain joins TRBV10-3 and TRBJ2-7; tentative D call: TRBD2 (6 bases). The V gene's germline CDR1 is ENHRY and CDR2 SYGVKD. Trimming left V 2 bases short and J 9 bases short, with 14 bases between. There are 13 residues in the CDR3. The CDR3 protein is CAISENGEAGQYF. The CDR3 DNA sequence: TGTGCCATCAGTGAGAACGGGGAGGCGGGGCAGTACTTC.

This clone came up once. The chain joins TRBV20-1 to TRBJ2-7; 7 positions match TRBD1. This CDR3 is 11 amino acids long. Trimming removed 6 bases from V and 7 bases from J; junction bases left unmatched: 6. Germline V CDR1 and CDR2: DFQATT, SNEGSKA (reference sequence). The CDR3 DNA is TGCAGTGCCGGGGACAGTTCAGAGCAGTACGTC. It specifies CSAGDSSEQYV.

V and J are TRBV6-4 and TRBJ2-3; 11 positions agree with TRBD1. Germline assignment: CDR1 MRHNA and CDR2 SNTAGT. The V gene end was trimmed by 3 bases and the J gene end by 4 bases; junction bases not matched to a gene: 0. This CDR3 region has 14 residues. The CDR3 reads CASSEGQGADTQYF. In DNA, the CDR3 is TGTGCCAGCAGTGAGGGACAGGGGGCAGATACGCAGTATTTT.

This clone was picked up a small number of times. The V gene is TRBV5-6, the J gene TRBJ2-2; D is perhaps TRBD2 (6 bases). V was shortened by 4 bases and J by 4 bases, with 14 bases between the two germline ends. The germline V gene has CDR1 SGHDT and CDR2 YYEEEE. The CDR3 contains 15 residues. In DNA form, the CDR3 reads TGTGCCAGCAGCCTCCTCCGGGGGACCACCGGGGAGCTGTTTTTT. Translation gives CASSLLRGTTGELFF.

The gene calls are TRBV4-1 and TRBJ2-1, with D possibly called TRBD1 or TRBD2 (6 bases each). The germline gives CDR1 MGHRA, CDR2 YSYEKL. The CDR3 loop spans 14 amino acids. Trimming removed 4 bases from V and 6 bases from J, with 13 bases in between. The CDR3 coding sequence is TGCGCCAGCAGCCCGTTCCGGGGGCGCAATGAGCAGTTCTTC. It yields the protein CASSPFRGRNEQFF.

The rearrangement uses TRBV27 and TRBJ1-5; D is ambiguous. This CDR3 has 14 residues. V was shortened by 5 bases and J by 0 bases, with 8 bases between the two germline ends. From germline, CDR1 is MNHEY and CDR2 SMNVEV (reference sequence). Here the CDR3 reads CASSLKNSNQPQHF. CDR3 in DNA: TGTGCCAGCAGTCTCAAAAATAGCAATCAGCCCCAGCATTTT.

This rearrangement joins TRBV7-9 to TRBJ2-6; perhaps TRBD2 as D (6 bases). This CDR3 comprises 18 residues. Germline CDR1 SEHNR, CDR2 FQNEAQ (reference sequence). V was shortened by 2 bases and J by 2 bases, with 16 bases between the two germline ends. CDR3 amino acids: CASSLSLGGATGANVLTF. The CDR3 nucleotides are TGTGCCAGCAGCTTATCTCTTGGCGGGGCCACTGGGGCCAACGTCCTGACTTTC. The full variable domain, in which reference TRBV7-9 and TRBJ2-6 provide the parts outside the CDR3, is DTGVSQNPRHKITKRGQNVTFRCDPISEHNRLYWYRQTLGQGPEFLTYFQNEAQLEKSRLLSDRFSAERPKGSFSTLEIQRTEQGDSAMYLCASSLSLGGATGANVLTFGAGSRLTVL.

This rearrangement joins TRBV5-5 to TRBJ2-3; tentatively, D is TRBD1 (6 bases). The CDR3 loop spans 15 amino acids. The germline gives CDR1 SGHKS, CDR2 YYEKEE (reference sequence). With 4 bases removed from V and 8 bases from J, the gap between germline ends came to 20 bases. The CDR3: CASSVGDQGQVTQYF. In DNA, the CDR3 is TGTGCCAGCAGCGTTGGAGACCAGGGGCAGGTTACGCAGTATTTT.

The genes are TRBV7-3 and TRBJ1-1; D ambiguous. The CDR3 has 13 residues. Looked up from germline, CDR1 is SGHTA and CDR2 is FQGTGA. V was cut by 1 base and J by 4 bases, with 7 bases left in between. In DNA, the CDR3 is TGTGCCAGCAGCTTAATGGGGTTCACTGAAGCTTTCTTT. Translation: CASSLMGFTEAFF.

CDR3 in DNA: TGTGCCAGCAGTTACCACAGGGGCCACGAGCAGTACGTC. Translating gives CASSYHRGHEQYV. The chain recombines TRBV6-5 with TRBJ2-7, with 7 positions matching TRBD1. This CDR3 has 13 amino acids. The germline V gene encodes CDR1 MNHEY and CDR2 SVGAGI. Germline trimming cut 2 bases from V and 5 bases from J; bases unmatched to any gene: 3.

This clone was observed a handful of times. The CDR3 region is CASSSGGDYGYTF. CDR3 DNA: TGTGCCAGCAGCTCAGGGGGCGACTATGGCTACACCTTC. The V gene is TRBV9, the J gene TRBJ1-2, with 8 bases matching TRBD1. Germline-derived CDR1 and CDR2 are SGDLS and YYNGEE. The CDR3 sequence is 13 residues long. J was trimmed by 3 bases and V by 4 bases; bases with no gene match: 2.

As DNA, the CDR3 is TGCGCCAGCAGCTTGGAAGTGGCGACATTGAACTACGAGCAGTACGTC. Protein: CASSLEVATLNYEQYV. The chain carries TRBV5-1 and TRBJ2-7, with D hard to call. The length of the CDR3 is 16 residues. V shed 0 bases and J shed 3 bases, with 16 bases lying between them. Germline V gives CDR1 SGHRS, CDR2 YFSETQ.

This chain uses TRBV5-1 with TRBJ2-3; D perhaps matches TRBD1 (5 bases). The CDR3 consists of 12 residues. Per the germline V gene, CDR1 is SGHRS and CDR2 is YFSETQ. The ends were cut back, 2 bases at V and 7 bases at J, with 8 bases in the middle. The DNA of the CDR3 is TGCGCCAGCAGCTTTTCAGGGAATACGCAGTATTTT. Its translation: CASSFSGNTQYF.

The CDR3 sequence: CASRSPGTIQETQYF. CDR3 nucleotides: TGTGCCAGCAGATCCCCCGGGACTATACAAGAGACCCAGTACTTC. The chain recombines TRBV6-5 with TRBJ2-5, with TRBD2 matching over 7 bases. The CDR3 spans 15 residues. V dropped 6 bases and J dropped 2; count of bases not matched to a gene: 9. The germline V gene encodes CDR1 MNHEY and CDR2 SVGAGI.

This clone was counted only a few times. DNA for the CDR3: TGTGCCAGCAGTTTACTGCTAGGCTACAATGAGCAGTTCTTC. Protein: CASSLLLGYNEQFF. The chain joins TRBV27 to TRBJ2-1; D is uncertain. The germline CDR1 and CDR2 sequences are MNHEY and SMNVEV (reference sequence). This CDR3 is built from 14 residues. V was trimmed by 2 bases and J by 3 bases, leaving 8 bases between them.

The CDR3 loop reads CASSLGGQRPLQFF. In nucleotides, the CDR3 is TGTGCCAGCAGCTTAGGGGGGCAGCGACCACTGCAGTTCTTC. The chain links TRBV11-3 to TRBJ2-1; tentative D call: TRBD1 (6 bases). Per germline, CDR1 SGHNT and CDR2 YENEEA. This CDR3 has 14 residues. V shed 1 base and J shed 12 bases, with 16 bases lying between them.

The CDR3 spells CASRSHSTSGANVLTF. CDR3 nucleotide sequence: TGTGCCAGCAGGTCCCATTCTACCTCTGGGGCCAACGTCCTGACTTTC. The rearrangement links TRBV27 to TRBJ2-6; no reliable D call. This CDR3 spans 16 amino acids. V lost 6 bases to trimming and J lost 0 bases, with 12 bases between them. Germline loops: CDR1 MNHEY, CDR2 SMNVEV (reference sequence).

This clone was seen more than once but under ten times. V and J are TRBV5-1 and TRBJ1-1; TRBD1 aligns across 7 bases. The trim removed 0 bases at V and 0 bases at J, leaving 5 bases unmatched. Germline V CDR1 and CDR2: SGHRS, YFSETQ. This CDR3 comprises 16 residues. CDR3 in amino acids: CASSLAPTGMNTEAFF. The CDR3, as DNA: TGCGCCAGCAGCTTGGCGCCGACAGGGATGAACACTGAAGCTTTCTTT. Full variable domain (outside the CDR3, taken from reference TRBV5-1 and TRBJ1-1): KAGVTQTPRYLIKTRGQQVTLSCSPISGHRSVSWYQQTPGQGLQFLFEYFSETQRNKGNFPGRFSGRQFSNSRSEMNVSTLELGDSALYLCASSLAPTGMNTEAFFGQGTRLTVV.

The chain combines TRBV11-2 with TRBJ2-5; D assignment may be TRBD1 or TRBD2 (6 bases each). The CDR3 is made up of 14 amino acids. V lost 4 bases to trimming and J lost 0 bases, with 9 bases between them. The germline gives CDR1 SGHAT, CDR2 FQNNGV. CDR3 in DNA: TGTGCCAGCAGCTGGAGGGGGTACCAAGAGACCCAGTACTTC. Translating gives CASSWRGYQETQYF. Full variable domain (missing parts from reference TRBV11-2 and TRBJ2-5): EAGVAQSPRYKIIEKRQSVAFWCNPISGHATLYWYQQILGQGPKLLIQFQNNGVVDDSQLPKDRFSAERLKGVDSTLKIQPAKLEDSAVYLCASSWRGYQETQYFGPGTRLLVL.